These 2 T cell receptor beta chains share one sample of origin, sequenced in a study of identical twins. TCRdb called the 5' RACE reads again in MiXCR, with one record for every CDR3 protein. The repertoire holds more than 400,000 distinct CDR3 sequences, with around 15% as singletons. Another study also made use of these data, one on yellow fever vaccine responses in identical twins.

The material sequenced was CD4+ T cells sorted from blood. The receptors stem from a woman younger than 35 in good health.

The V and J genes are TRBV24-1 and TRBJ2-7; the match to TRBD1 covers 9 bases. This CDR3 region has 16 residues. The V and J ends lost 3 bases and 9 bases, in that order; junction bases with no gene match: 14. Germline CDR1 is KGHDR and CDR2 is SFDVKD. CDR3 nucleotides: TGTGCCACCAGTGATCACTCCGGGACAGGGTGTTTTGTGCAGTACTTC. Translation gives CATSDHSGTGCFVQYF.

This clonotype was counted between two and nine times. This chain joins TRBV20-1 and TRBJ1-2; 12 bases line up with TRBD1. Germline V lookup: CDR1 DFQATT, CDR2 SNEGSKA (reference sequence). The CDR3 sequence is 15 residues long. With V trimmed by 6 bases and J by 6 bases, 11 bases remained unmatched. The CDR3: CSALITGQGAHGYTF. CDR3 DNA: TGCAGTGCGCTGATTACGGGACAGGGGGCACATGGCTACACCTTC.